The present entry profiles one TCR beta chain with its context. Its antigen is unknown. The authors ran a second PCR of 7 to 11 cycles using a sample-barcoded 5' primer and a J-beta primer mix. Every cDNA molecule bore a tag from a template-switch adaptor containing 12 random nucleotides. TCRdb re-analysed the 5' RACE reads in MiXCR, keeping a single row per CDR3 protein. The sample carries roughly 500,000 distinct CDR3 sequences, 27% recorded once. Trimming removed 4 bases at V and 4 bases at J, with 17 bases between. Germline CDR1 SGHTS, CDR2 YDEGEE. The CDR3 is 15 residues long. The data are from a study of blood T cells in healthy people across ages. Findings and caveats of the study: Estimates of diversity drawn from one million T cells were considered underestimates.

The sequence derives from an older woman in good health. The chain has TRBV5-8 and TRBJ2-5, with D possibly called TRBD1 or TRBD2 (7 bases each). Sequenced material: blood. The DNA of the CDR3 is TGTGCCAGCAGCCGCGCAGGGGGGGGACGAGAGACCCAGTACTTC. Its protein is CASSRAGGGRETQYF.